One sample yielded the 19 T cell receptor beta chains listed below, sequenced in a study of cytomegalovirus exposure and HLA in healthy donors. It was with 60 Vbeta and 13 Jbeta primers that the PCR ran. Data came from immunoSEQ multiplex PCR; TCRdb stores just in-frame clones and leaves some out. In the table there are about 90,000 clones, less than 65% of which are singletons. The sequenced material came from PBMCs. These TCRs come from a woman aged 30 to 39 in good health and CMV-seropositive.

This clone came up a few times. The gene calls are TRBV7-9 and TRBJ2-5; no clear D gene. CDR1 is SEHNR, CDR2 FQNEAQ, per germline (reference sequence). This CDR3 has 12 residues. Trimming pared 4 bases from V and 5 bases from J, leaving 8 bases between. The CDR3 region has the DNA TGTGCCAGCAGCTCCGCTGGCGAGACCCAGTACTTC. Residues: CASSSAGETQYF.

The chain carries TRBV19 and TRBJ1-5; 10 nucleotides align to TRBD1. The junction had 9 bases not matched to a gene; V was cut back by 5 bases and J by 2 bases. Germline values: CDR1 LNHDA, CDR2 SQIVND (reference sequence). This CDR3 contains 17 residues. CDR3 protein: CASSYSRDRGRNQPQHF. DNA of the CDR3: TGTGCCAGTAGTTATTCACGGGACAGGGGTCGCAATCAGCCCCAGCATTTT.

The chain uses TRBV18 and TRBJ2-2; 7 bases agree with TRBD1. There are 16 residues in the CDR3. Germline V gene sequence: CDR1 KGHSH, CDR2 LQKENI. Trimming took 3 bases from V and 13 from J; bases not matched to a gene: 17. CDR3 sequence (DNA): TGTGCCAGCTCACCTCAATCCGAGGGGGCCCGAGGGTGGCTGTTTTTT. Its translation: CASSPQSEGARGWLFF.

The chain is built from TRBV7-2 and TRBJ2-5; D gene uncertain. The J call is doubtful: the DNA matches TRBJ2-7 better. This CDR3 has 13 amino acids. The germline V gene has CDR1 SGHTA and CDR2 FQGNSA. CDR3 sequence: CASSLMGSYEQYF. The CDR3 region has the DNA TGTGCCAGCAGCTTAATGGGCTCCTACGAGCAGTACTTC.

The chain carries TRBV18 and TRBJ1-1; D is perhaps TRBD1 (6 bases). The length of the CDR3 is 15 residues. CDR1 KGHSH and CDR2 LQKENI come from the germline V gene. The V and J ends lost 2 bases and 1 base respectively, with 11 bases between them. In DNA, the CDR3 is TGTGCCAGCTCACCAAGCAACAGGGAGAACACTGAAGCTTTCTTT. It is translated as CASSPSNRENTEAFF.

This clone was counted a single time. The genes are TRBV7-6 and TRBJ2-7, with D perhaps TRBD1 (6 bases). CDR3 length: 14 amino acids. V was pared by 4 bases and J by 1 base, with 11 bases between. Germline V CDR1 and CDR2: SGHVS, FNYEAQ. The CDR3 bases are TGTGCCAGCAGCTCCTCCGGGACATCCTACGAGCAGTACTTC. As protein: CASSSSGTSYEQYF.

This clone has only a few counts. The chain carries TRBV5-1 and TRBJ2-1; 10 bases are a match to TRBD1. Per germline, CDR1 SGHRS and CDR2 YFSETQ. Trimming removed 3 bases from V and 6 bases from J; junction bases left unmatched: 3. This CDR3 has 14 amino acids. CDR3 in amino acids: CASSWRDRGNEQFF. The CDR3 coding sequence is TGCGCCAGCAGCTGGCGGGACAGGGGCAATGAGCAGTTCTTC.

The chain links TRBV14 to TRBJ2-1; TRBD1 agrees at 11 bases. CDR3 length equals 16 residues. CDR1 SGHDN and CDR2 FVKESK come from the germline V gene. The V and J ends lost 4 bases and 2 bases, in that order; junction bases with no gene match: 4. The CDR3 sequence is CASSPRTGGPYNEQFF. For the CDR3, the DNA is TGTGCCAGCAGCCCAAGGACAGGGGGCCCCTACAATGAGCAGTTCTTC.

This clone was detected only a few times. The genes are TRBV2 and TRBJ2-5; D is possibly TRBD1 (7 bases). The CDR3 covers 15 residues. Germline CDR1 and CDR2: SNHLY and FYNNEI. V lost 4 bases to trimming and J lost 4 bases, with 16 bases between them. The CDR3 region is CASSGVSGGGETQYF. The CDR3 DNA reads TGTGCCAGCAGTGGCGTCTCAGGGGGAGGAGAGACCCAGTACTTC.

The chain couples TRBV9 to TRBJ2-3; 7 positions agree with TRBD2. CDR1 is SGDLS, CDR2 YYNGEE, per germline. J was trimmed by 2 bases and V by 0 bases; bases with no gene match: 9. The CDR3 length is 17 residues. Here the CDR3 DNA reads TGTGCCAGCAGCGTAGGGTCGCCTAGCGGCAACACAGATACGCAGTATTTT. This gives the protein CASSVGSPSGNTDTQYF.

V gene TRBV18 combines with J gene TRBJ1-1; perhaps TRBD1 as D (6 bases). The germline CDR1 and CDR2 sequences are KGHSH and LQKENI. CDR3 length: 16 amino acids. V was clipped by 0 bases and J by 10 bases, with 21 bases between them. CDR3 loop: CASSPPGQGSWVGAFF. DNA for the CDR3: TGTGCCAGCTCACCACCGGGACAAGGGTCTTGGGTTGGAGCTTTCTTT.

In nucleotides, the CDR3 is TGTGCCAGCAGCTTATTTCAGGGATTAATAGGGGCCAACGTCCTGACTTTC. This translates into CASSLFQGLIGANVLTF. V gene TRBV7-9 combines with J gene TRBJ2-6; TRBD1 is a possible D gene (5 bases). The CDR3 extends over 17 amino acids. Germline V gene sequence: CDR1 SEHNR, CDR2 FQNEAQ (reference sequence). V was trimmed by 2 bases and J by 4 bases, leaving 15 bases between them.

The CDR3 is CASSLAPGNTEAFF. The CDR3 DNA reads as TGTGCCAGCAGCTTAGCCCCGGGGAACACTGAAGCTTTCTTT. The chain is built from TRBV11-2 and TRBJ1-1; D gene uncertain. Trimming pared 1 base from V and 1 base from J, leaving 7 bases between. CDR1 is SGHAT and CDR2 is FQNNGV in the germline V gene. This CDR3 contains 14 residues.

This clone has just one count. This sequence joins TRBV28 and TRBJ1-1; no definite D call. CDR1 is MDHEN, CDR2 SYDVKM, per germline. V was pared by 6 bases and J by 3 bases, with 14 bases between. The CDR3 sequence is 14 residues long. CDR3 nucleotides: TGTGCCAGCAGCCTTGCGGGAAGTTACACTGAAGCTTTCTTT. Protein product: CASSLAGSYTEAFF.

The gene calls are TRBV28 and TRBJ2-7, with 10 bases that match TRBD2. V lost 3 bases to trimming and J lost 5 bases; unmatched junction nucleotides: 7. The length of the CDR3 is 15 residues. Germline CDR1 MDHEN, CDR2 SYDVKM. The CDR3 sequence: CASSFASGGGHEQYF. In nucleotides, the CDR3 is TGTGCCAGCAGTTTTGCTAGCGGGGGCGGCCACGAGCAGTACTTC.

The CDR3 bases are TGTGCCAGCAGTGTCAGGGAGGGAGGCTACACCTTC. Residues: CASSVREGGYTF. V usage is TRBV2 and J usage is TRBJ1-2; D may be TRBD1 (5 bases). Germline CDR1 SNHLY, CDR2 FYNNEI. This CDR3 is 12 amino acids long. The V end lost 4 bases, the J end lost 8 bases, and 11 bases lay between the germline ends.

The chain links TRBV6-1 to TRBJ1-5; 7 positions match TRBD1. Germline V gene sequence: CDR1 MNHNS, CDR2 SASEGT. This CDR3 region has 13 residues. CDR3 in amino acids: CASSRGANQPQHF. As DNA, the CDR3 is TGTGCTAGCTCCAGGGGGGCGAATCAGCCCCAGCATTTT.

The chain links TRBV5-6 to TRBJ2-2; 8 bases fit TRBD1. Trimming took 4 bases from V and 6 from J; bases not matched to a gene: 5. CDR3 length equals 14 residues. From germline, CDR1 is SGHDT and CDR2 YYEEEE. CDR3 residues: CASSGTQGAGELFF. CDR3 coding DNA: TGTGCCAGCAGCGGCACACAGGGGGCCGGGGAGCTGTTTTTT.

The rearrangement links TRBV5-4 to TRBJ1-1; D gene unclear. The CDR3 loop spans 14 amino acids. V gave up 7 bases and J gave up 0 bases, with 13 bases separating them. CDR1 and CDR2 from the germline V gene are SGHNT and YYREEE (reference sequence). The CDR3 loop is CASGPSVMNTEAFF. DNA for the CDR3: TGTGCCAGCGGTCCGTCAGTGATGAACACTGAAGCTTTCTTT.